These T cell receptor beta chains were read from a single sample in a study of T cell responses to AZD1222 COVID-19 vaccine. The repertoire was sequenced with immunoSEQ multiplex PCR; TCRdb's copy has only in-frame clones and lacks some. This sample carries approximately 140,000 clones, 91% of them seen once, and the ten largest clones take 1.1% to 1.5%. Sequencing was performed on peripheral blood, taken on day 0 of AZD1222 vaccination. These receptors all stem from an adult in good health. The CDR3 runs from the conserved cysteine through the conserved F or W. The order of the fields is V gene, D gene, J gene, clone size, CDR3 DNA, CDR3 protein. A D gene is named only where the DNA matches it firmly. The size entry is marked missing in some rows and otherwise reads once, few, many or a size class.

>TRBV3-1/TRBV3-2|TRBD1|TRBJ1-1|.
TGTGCCAGCAGCCATTCCAGGGGGGTACCTTTCTTT
CASSHSRGVPFF
>TRBV5-1|.|TRBJ2-2|.
TGCGCCAGCAGCGCCGACACAAACACCGGGGAGCTGTTTTTT
CASSADTNTGELFF
>TRBV7-8|.|TRBJ1-3|.
TGTGCCAGCAGCTCTACAGGGAGCTCTGGAAACACCATATATTTT
CASSSTGSSGNTIYF
>TRBV5-1|.|TRBJ1-6|.
TGCGCCAGCAGCTCCCGTGCGGAATCACCCCTCCACTTT
CASSSRAESPLHF
>TRBV29-1|.|TRBJ1-2|.
TGCAGCGTAGATACAGGGCTTGGCTACACCTTC
CSVDTGLGYTF
>TRBV6-2/TRBV6-3|.|TRBJ2-7|.
TGTGCCAGCAGTTACGGGCTTATCTACGAGCAGTACTTC
CASSYGLIYEQYF
>TRBV5-1|TRBD2|TRBJ2-7|.
TGCGCCAGCAGCTGGGGACTAGCGGGAGTTATCTCCTACGAGCAGTACTTC
CASSWGLAGVISYEQYF
>TRBV9|.|TRBJ1-6|.
TGTGCCAGCAGCGTAGAGACTGAGGATTCACCCCTCCACTTT
CASSVETEDSPLHF
>TRBV19|.|TRBJ1-4|few
TGTGCCAGTAGTGCGCCCTGGGACGGCTTCAATGAAAAACTGTTTTTT
CASSAPWDGFNEKLFF
>TRBV20-1|.|TRBJ2-1|.
TGCAGTGCTAGAGGCTACAATGAGCAGTTCTTC
CSARGYNEQFF
>TRBV19|.|TRBJ1-3|.
TGTGCCAGTAGTGACGGGACTGAGGGGAACACCATATATTTT
CASSDGTEGNTIYF
>TRBV7-2|.|TRBJ1-2|.
TGTGCCAGCAGCTTAGGCTCAACATCCAACTATGGCTACACCTTC
CASSLGSTSNYGYTF
>TRBV2|.|TRBJ1-6|.
TGTGCCAGACAGGGCGGTAGTTCACCCCTCCACTTT
CARQGGSSPLHF
>TRBV5-5|.|TRBJ1-2|.
TGTGCCAGCAGCAGGCCTCCGGACCCTCCGGGTGGCTACACCTTC
CASSRPPDPPGGYTF
>TRBV5-6|.|TRBJ1-5|.
TGTGCCAGCAGCTTTACAGGGTCCAATCAGCCCCAGCATTTT
CASSFTGSNQPQHF
>TRBV6-5|.|TRBJ1-1|.
TGTGCCAGCAGTTACTCGATATGGAACACTGAAGCTTTCTTT
CASSYSIWNTEAFF
>TRBV6-5|.|TRBJ2-1|.
TGTGCCAGCAGGGTTTACACCTACAATGAGCAGTTCTTC
CASRVYTYNEQFF
>TRBV5-6|.|TRBJ1-6|few
TGTGCCAGCAGCATCGACCCAAGTTCACCCCTCCACTTT
CASSIDPSSPLHF
>TRBV7-2|.|TRBJ2-7|.
TGTGCCAGCAGCTTAGAGGGAAGGGGGGCCTTCCGCGAGCAGTACTTC
CASSLEGRGAFREQYF
>TRBV28|.|TRBJ1-2|.
TGTGCCAGCAGTCCACCCCCGGGAGTCTATGGCTACACCTTC
CASSPPPGVYGYTF
>TRBV6-6|TRBD1|TRBJ2-7|.
TGTGCCAGCACCAGCCCAGGGGGCCCCGAGGAGCAGTACTTC
CASTSPGGPEEQYF
>TRBV3-1/TRBV3-2|.|TRBJ1-1|.
TGTGCCAGCAGCCTCCCCGGGGGTGGCACTGAAGCTTTCTTT
CASSLPGGGTEAFF
>TRBV19|TRBD1|TRBJ2-1|.
TGTGCCAGTAGTAACCCGACAGGGGGCTACGGATTAGCGGTAGGGCAGTTCTTC
CASSNPTGGYGLAVGQFF
>TRBV27|TRBD1|TRBJ1-1|.
TGTGCCAGCAGTCCCTGGACAGGGGAAGCTTTCTTT
CASSPWTGEAFF
>TRBV28|.|TRBJ2-7|.
TGTGCCAGCAGGACCACGGGCACTCACTACGAGCAGTACTTC
CASRTTGTHYEQYF
>TRBV24-1|TRBD2|TRBJ2-1|.
TGTGCCACCAGTGATCCCGACCCCGGGAGGGCGGTCAATGAGCAGTTCTTC
CATSDPDPGRAVNEQFF